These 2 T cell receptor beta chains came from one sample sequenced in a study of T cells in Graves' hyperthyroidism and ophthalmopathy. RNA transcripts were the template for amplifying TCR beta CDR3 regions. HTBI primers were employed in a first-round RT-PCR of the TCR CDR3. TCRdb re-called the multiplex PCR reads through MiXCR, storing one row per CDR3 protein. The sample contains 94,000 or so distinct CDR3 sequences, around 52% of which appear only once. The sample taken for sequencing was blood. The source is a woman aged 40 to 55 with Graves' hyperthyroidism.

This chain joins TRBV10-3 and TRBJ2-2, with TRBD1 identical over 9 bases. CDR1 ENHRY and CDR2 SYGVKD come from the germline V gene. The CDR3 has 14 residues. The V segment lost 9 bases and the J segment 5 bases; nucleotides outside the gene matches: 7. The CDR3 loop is CAIGTGRVTGELFF. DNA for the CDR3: TGTGCCATTGGGACAGGGAGAGTGACCGGGGAGCTGTTTTTT.

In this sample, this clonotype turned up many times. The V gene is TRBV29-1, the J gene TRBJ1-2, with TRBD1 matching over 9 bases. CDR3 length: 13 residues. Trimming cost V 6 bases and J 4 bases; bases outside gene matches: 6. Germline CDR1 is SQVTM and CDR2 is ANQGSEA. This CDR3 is CSVWTGEGYGYTF. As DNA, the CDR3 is TGCAGCGTCTGGACAGGGGAGGGCTATGGCTACACCTTC.